This TCR beta chain came from a study of control samples from healthy donors and cancer patients. The assay was immunoSEQ multiplex PCR, and TCRdb's table has in-frame clones only and misses some. The data show around 100,000 clones, more than 85% seen once. Trimming left V 5 bases short and J 2 bases short, with 3 bases between. Germline V gives CDR1 SGHTA, CDR2 FQGTGA. The CDR3 consists of 12 residues. Sequenced sample: blood. V is TRBV7-3 and J is TRBJ2-2; D gene unclear. The sequence was collected from a woman aged 45-65 years in good health. CDR3 DNA: TGTGCCAGCAGCCTAAACACCGGGGAGCTGTTTTTT. This gives the protein CASSLNTGELFF.